The T cell receptor beta chain under discussion was sequenced for a study of graft-versus-host responses after intestinal transplantation. Libraries were prepared by immunoSEQ multiplex PCR; TCRdb keeps only in-frame clonotypes and omits some of them. The table has approximately 100,000 clones, 86% seen once. V lost 5 bases and J lost 5, with 7 bases in between. The CDR3 is 12 amino acids. From germline, CDR1 is LNHDA and CDR2 SQIVND (reference sequence). This receptor was obtained from a human patient who received an intestinal transplant, so some T cells may come from the graft donor. The specimen comprised PBMCs, sampled 255 days after intestinal transplant. J is TRBJ2-1 and V is TRBV19; D may be TRBD2 (6 bases). CDR3 DNA sequence: TGTGCCAGTAGTCGACTAGACAATGAGCAGTTCTTC. Amino acid sequence: CASSRLDNEQFF.